This TCR beta chain was sequenced in a study of human T cells and chemical hapten exposure. Study in general: Affected patients, primarily female, had alopecia areata, totalis or universalis. Whole-study findings and limits: Expanded TCRs produced significantly more large CDR3 similarity clusters than controls did.

Individual cDNA molecules (in the library) carried attached unique molecular identifiers. TCRdb reprocessed the RACE reads via MiXCR and lists one record per CDR3 protein. The data contain nearly 85,000 distinct CDR3 sequences, roughly 11% of them singletons. Noted time point: patch test 2, 6 weeks after DPC sensitization. The treatment denotes: therapeutic diphenylcyclopropenone sensitization with weekly scalp DPC. Germline V gene sequence: CDR1 MNHEY, CDR2 SMNVEV (reference sequence). The CDR3 spans 13 residues. V shed 3 bases and J shed 2 bases, with 7 bases lying between them. This clonotype was detected many times. Its antigen remains unidentified.

This sequence joins TRBV27 and TRBJ2-5; maybe TRBD1 (6 bases). This sequence was found in a man aged 18 to 29 with alopecia areata. Some clones in this sample may be carry-over from other donors' samples. The sequencing here drew on whole blood, taken in connection with sensitization to the hapten diphenylcyclopropenone (DPC). CDR3: CASSFGQQETQYF. Here the CDR3 DNA reads TGTGCCAGCAGTTTCGGACAGCAAGAGACCCAGTACTTC.